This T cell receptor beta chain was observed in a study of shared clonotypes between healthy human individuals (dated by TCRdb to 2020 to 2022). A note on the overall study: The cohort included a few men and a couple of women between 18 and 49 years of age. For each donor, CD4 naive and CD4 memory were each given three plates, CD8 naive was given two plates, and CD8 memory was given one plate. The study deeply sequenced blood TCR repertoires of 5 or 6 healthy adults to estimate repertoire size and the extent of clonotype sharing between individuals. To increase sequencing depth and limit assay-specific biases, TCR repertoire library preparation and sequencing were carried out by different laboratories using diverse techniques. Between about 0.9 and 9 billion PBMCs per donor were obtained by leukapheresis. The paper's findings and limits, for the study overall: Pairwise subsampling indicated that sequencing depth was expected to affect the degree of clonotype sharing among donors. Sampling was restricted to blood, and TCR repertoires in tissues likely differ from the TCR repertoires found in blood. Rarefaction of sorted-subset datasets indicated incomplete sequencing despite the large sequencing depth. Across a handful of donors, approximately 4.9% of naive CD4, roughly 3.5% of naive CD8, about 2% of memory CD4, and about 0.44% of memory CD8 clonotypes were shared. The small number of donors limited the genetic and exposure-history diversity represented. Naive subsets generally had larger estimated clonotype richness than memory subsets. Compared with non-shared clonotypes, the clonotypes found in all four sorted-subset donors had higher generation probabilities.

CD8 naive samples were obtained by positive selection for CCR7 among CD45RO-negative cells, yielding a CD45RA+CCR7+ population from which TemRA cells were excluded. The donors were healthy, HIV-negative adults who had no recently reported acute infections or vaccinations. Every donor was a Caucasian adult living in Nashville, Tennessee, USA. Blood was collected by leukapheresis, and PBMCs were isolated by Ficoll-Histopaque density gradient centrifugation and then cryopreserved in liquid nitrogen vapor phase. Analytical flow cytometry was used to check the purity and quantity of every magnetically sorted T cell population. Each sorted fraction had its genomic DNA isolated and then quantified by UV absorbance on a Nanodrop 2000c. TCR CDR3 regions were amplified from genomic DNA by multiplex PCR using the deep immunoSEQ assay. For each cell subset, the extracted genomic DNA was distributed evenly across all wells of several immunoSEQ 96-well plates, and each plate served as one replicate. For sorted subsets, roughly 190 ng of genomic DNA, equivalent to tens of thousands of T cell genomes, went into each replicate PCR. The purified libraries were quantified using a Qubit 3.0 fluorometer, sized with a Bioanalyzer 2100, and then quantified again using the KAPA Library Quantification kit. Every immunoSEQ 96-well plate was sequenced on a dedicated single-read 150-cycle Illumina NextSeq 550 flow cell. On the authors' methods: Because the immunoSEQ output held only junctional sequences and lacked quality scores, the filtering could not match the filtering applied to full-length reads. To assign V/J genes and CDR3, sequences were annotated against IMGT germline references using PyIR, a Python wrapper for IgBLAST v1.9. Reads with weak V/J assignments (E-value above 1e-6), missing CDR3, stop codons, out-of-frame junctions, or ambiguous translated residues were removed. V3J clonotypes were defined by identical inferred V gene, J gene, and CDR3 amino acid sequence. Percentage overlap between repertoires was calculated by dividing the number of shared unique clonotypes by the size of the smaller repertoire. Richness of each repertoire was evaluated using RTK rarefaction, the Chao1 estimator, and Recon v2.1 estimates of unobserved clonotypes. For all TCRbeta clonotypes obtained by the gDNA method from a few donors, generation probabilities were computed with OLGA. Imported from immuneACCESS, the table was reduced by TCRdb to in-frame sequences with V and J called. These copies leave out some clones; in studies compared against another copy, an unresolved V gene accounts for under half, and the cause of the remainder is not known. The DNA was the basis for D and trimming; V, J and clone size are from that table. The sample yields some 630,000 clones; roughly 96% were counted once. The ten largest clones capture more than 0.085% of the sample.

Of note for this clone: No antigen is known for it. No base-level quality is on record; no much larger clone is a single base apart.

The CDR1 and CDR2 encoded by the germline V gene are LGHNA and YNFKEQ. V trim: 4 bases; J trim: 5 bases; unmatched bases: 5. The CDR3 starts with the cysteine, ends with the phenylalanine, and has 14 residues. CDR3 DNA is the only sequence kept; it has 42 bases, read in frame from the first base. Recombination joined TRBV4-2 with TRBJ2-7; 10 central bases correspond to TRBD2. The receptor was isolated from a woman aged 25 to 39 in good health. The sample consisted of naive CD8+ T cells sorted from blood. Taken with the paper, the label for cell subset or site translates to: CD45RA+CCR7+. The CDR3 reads CASSRGLALHEQYF. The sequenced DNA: TGTGCCAGCAGCCGGGGACTAGCGCTCCACGAGCAGTACTTC.